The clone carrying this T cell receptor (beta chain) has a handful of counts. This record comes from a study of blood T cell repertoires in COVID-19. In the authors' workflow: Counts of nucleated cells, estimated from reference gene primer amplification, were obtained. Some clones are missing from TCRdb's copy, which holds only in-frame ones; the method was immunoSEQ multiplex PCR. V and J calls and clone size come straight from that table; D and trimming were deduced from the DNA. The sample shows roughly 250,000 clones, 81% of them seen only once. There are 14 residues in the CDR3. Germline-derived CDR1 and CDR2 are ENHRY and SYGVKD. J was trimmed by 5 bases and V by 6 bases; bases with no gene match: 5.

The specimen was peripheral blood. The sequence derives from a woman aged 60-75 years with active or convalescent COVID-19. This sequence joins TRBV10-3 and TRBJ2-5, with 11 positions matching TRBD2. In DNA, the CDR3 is TGTGCCATCAGCGCTAGCGGGGGGCTGGAGACCCAGTACTTC. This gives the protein CAISASGGLETQYF.